The entry that follows covers one TCR beta chain sequence. Samples were taken at baseline and on day 1 of cycles 4 and 7. Assay used: immunoSEQ multiplex PCR; TCRdb lists only in-frame clones, some missing. The sample has fewer than 80,000 clones; 80% to 90% are singletons. The CDR3 is made up of 13 amino acids. The germline gives CDR1 SGHDN, CDR2 FVKESK. Trimming pared 2 bases from V and 1 base from J, leaving 5 bases between. The data derive from a study of OX40 agonist ivuxolimab in advanced cancers. Study summary: Every 2 weeks, ivuxolimab was infused into the patients intravenously at between 0.01 and 10 mg/kg. The mean age was roughly 60 years, ranging from about 23 to 79, with under 90% of participants male. Three individuals attained partial responses, comprising one hepatocellular carcinoma case and two cutaneous melanoma cases.

This specimen was CD4+ or CD8+ T cells sorted from blood, taken in a trial of the OX40 agonist ivuxolimab. This receptor was obtained from an adult with an advanced solid tumor such as melanoma, head and neck, liver or kidney cancer. V and J are TRBV14 and TRBJ2-5; D not certain. The CDR3 bases are TGTGCCAGCAGCCAAAACAGCCAAGAGACCCAGTACTTC. Residues: CASSQNSQETQYF.